This entry features one T cell receptor beta chain sequence. In the original workflow: Scientists estimated how many nucleated cells there were by amplifying reference gene primers. Using immunoSEQ multiplex PCR, the repertoire was profiled, and TCRdb retains in-frame clones only, with some absent. V and J calls and clone size are as listed in that table; D and trimming were resolved from the DNA. The repertoire includes around 62,000 clones, more than 70% of them detected once, and about 10% sits in the top ten. V gave up 8 bases and J gave up 4 bases, with 17 bases separating them. This CDR3 contains 14 residues. Germline loops: CDR1 SGHTA, CDR2 FQGNSA. This sample was included in a study of blood T cell repertoires in COVID-19. Across the study: The origin of the acute and convalescent COVID-19 samples was the United States, Italy and Spain. Sample material is recorded as cDNA or gDNA derived from T cells, B-cell-depleted T cells, or PBMCs.

V and J are TRBV7-2 and TRBJ1-1; D may be TRBD1 (6 bases). The TCR was taken from a man over 45 with active COVID-19. Source material: peripheral blood. The CDR3 DNA reads as TGTGCCAGCTCAGCTCTCCAGGGGTCCACTGAAGCTTTCTTT. Amino acid sequence: CASSALQGSTEAFF.